The 27 T cell receptor delta chains below were found in one sample sequenced in a study of human gamma delta and Vdelta1 T cells. TCRdb reprocessed the PCR reads through CATT. The table lists fewer than 7,000 delta-chain clones, roughly 10% of them singletons. Sequencing was performed on naive CD27+ Vdelta1 gamma-delta T cells from blood. The receptors were sampled from a human donor in good health.

This clone was counted between two and nine times. A much larger clone differs by one base, so this may be a read error. This chain links TRDV1 with TRDJ1; 8 bases fit TRDD3. CDR3 size: 23 residues. Germline CDR1 is TSWWSYY and CDR2 is QGS. V lost 2 bases and J lost 0; bases outside the gene matches: 26. The CDR3 spells CALGERRFPPAGGHSAYTDKLIF. In nucleotides, the CDR3 is TGTGCTCTTGGGGAAAGGCGCTTCCCGCCGGCTGGGGGACACAGCGCTTACACCGATAAACTCATCTTT.

This clone ranks as medium-sized (0.01 to 0.1%). The sample holds other DNA sequences that translate to the same CDR3. This chain connects TRDV1 to TRDJ4; 8 bases are shared with TRDD3. The CDR3 has 19 residues. V lost 1 base to trimming and J lost 5 bases; unmatched junction nucleotides: 21. Per the germline V gene, CDR1 is TSWWSYY and CDR2 is QGS. The CDR3 region is CALGEPPPVEGDSGGPLIF. The CDR3 coding sequence is TGTGCTCTTGGGGAACCACCTCCCGTTGAGGGGGATAGTGGTGGGCCCCTGATCTTT.

This clone is medium-sized within its sample. The chain carries TRDV1 and TRDJ1, with a tentative D call TRDD3 (5 bases). V shed 6 bases and J shed 1 base, with 18 bases lying between them. The CDR3 covers 16 residues. The germline V gene has CDR1 TSWWSYY and CDR2 QGS. As DNA, the CDR3 is TGTGCTCTTGGCGCCCTGGGACCTTTTCGCACCGATAAACTCATCTTT. Translation gives CALGALGPFRTDKLIF.

This clone ranks as medium-sized. This specimen includes other DNA sequences encoding the same CDR3. The chain links TRDV1 to TRDJ1; TRDD2 agrees at 8 bases. This CDR3 has 22 residues. With V trimmed by 0 bases and J by 0 bases, 21 bases remained unmatched. Looked up from germline, CDR1 is TSWWSYY and CDR2 is QGS. CDR3 in amino acids: CALGELVFLQRTGRRNTDKLIF. CDR3 coding DNA: TGTGCTCTTGGGGAACTGGTCTTCCTACAACGTACTGGCCGAAGGAACACCGATAAACTCATCTTT.

This clone was recorded at least ten times. A much larger clone sits a single nucleotide away, making a read error possible. V gene TRDV1 combines with J gene TRDJ1; D unresolved. This CDR3 comprises 16 residues. Germline CDR1 and CDR2: TSWWSYY and QGS. V dropped 1 base and J dropped 3 bases, with 15 bases sitting between them. CDR3 coding DNA: TGTGCTCTTGGGGAACGTTCCCCTAGGTACCCCGATAAACTCATCTTT. Translation gives CALGERSPRYPDKLIF.

This clone has at least ten counts. A much more abundant neighbour one base away suggests this may be a read error. This rearrangement joins TRDV2 to TRDJ1, with TRDD2 as a possible D gene (7 bases). Trimming removed 5 bases at V and 1 base at J, with 28 bases between. The germline V gene encodes CDR1 GEAIGNYY and CDR2 EKD. The CDR3 is 19 amino acids. As DNA, the CDR3 is TGTGCCTGTGCCACTGTCCTTCCTCACGGGGGGACCCTCACCGATAAACTCATCTTT. Translation: CACATVLPHGGTLTDKLIF.

In its sample, this clone is medium-sized. The chain uses TRDV1 and TRDJ1; D might be TRDD3 (6 bases). Trimming shortened V by 4 bases and J by 0 bases, and 15 bases separated the two germline ends. The CDR3 covers 16 residues. Germline values: CDR1 TSWWSYY, CDR2 QGS. The chain's CDR3 is CALGGKGGLYTDKLIF. CDR3 nucleotides: TGTGCTCTTGGGGGTAAGGGGGGACTCTACACCGATAAACTCATCTTT.

With respect to this clone: The likely explanation is a read error, given a far larger clone one base away. V gene TRDV2 combines with J gene TRDJ1; the D is unclear. This CDR3 is built from 12 residues. In germline, CDR1 is GEAIGNYY, CDR2 EKD. In nucleotides, the CDR3 is TGTGCCTGTGGCACCACCTATTATAAACTCATCTTT. It encodes CACGTTYYKLIF.

The chain uses TRDV1 and TRDJ1, with 9 bases that match TRDD3. This CDR3 comprises 23 residues. The germline V gene has CDR1 TSWWSYY and CDR2 QGS. J lost 1 base, V lost 5 bases, and 29 bases had no gene match. This CDR3 reads CALGKRVWTSGGLEPPRTDKLIF. The CDR3 bases are TGTGCTCTTGGGAAAAGGGTATGGACCTCTGGGGGATTAGAACCACCCCGCACCGATAAACTCATCTTT.

Concerning this clone: This may stem from a read error, because a much larger clone lies one nucleotide away. Other DNA sequences in the same sample also yield this CDR3. The chain carries TRDV1 and TRDJ4; 8 bases are shared with TRDD3. Looked up from germline, CDR1 is TSWWSYY and CDR2 is QGS. Unmatched junction bases numbered 21, after V lost 1 base and J lost 5 bases. This CDR3 spans 19 amino acids. CDR3: CALGEPPPVEGDSGGPLIF. CDR3 nucleotides: TGTGCTCTTGGGGAACCACCTCCCGTTGAGGGGGATAGTGGGGGGCCCCTGATCTTT.

This clone was counted only a few times. A much larger clone differs from this one at a single base, so this may be a read error. J is TRDJ1 and V is TRDV1; TRDD2 matches at 8 bases. The germline CDR1 and CDR2 sequences are TSWWSYY and QGS. The junction had 19 bases not matched to a gene; V was cut back by 2 bases and J by 8 bases. This CDR3 region has 18 residues. CDR3 loop: CALGEFFLRQPGTRKLIF. CDR3 sequence (DNA): TGTGCTCTTGGGGAATTCTTCCTACGTCAACCTGGGACTCGGAAACTCATCTTT.

A remark on this clone: TCRdb has a much larger clone's protein, which differs at residue 5 from the translation of this DNA, likely because of a read error; what is shown is the protein translated from the DNA. This rearrangement joins TRDV1 to TRDJ1; TRDD3 matches at 12 bases. Germline CDR1 TSWWSYY, CDR2 QGS. CDR3 length: 18 amino acids. J was trimmed by 0 bases and V by 4 bases; bases with no gene match: 9. Here the CDR3 reads CALGASRTGGYYTDKLIF. The CDR3 coding sequence is TGTGCTCTTGGGGCCTCCCGTACTGGGGGATACTACACCGATAAACTCATCTTT.

Concerning this clone: Just one base apart from a much larger clone, this may be a read error. Other DNA sequences in this sample translate to the same CDR3. The rearrangement joins TRDV1 to TRDJ2; TRDD3 matches at 11 bases. The V segment lost 1 base and the J segment 8 bases; nucleotides outside the gene matches: 18. The germline gives CDR1 TSWWSYY, CDR2 QGS. The CDR3 sequence is 20 residues long. This CDR3 is CALGERVQQYWGIVTAQLFF. For the CDR3, the DNA is TGTGCTCTTGGGGAACGCGTCCAGCAATACTGGGGGATAGTTACGGCACAACTCTTCTTT.

This clone came up a few times. Being one base from a much bigger clone, this may be a read error. J is TRDJ1 and V is TRDV1; D gene ambiguous. Trimming removed 3 bases at V and 3 bases at J, with 17 bases between. From germline, CDR1 is TSWWSYY and CDR2 QGS. The CDR3 covers 16 residues. CDR3 nucleotides: TGTGCTCTTGGGGACCCCTTTGTTACGTACCCCGATAAACTCATCTTT. Translation gives CALGDPFVTYPDKLIF.

In its sample, this clone is medium-sized. This chain joins TRDV1 and TRDJ1; TRDD3 agrees at 7 bases. Germline CDR1 and CDR2: TSWWSYY and QGS. Trimming took 0 bases from V and 8 from J; bases not matched to a gene: 18. This CDR3 region has 18 residues. In DNA, the CDR3 is TGTGCTCTTGGGGAACTAAAGTACCTACGGGGGATCCACGCCAAACTCATCTTT. Protein: CALGELKYLRGIHAKLIF.

On this clone itself: A much larger clone differs by one base, so this may be a read error. The sample contains more than one DNA sequence encoding this CDR3. The V call is TRDV1, the J call TRDJ1, with a possible D match to TRDD3 (5 bases). The CDR3 spans 14 residues. The germline gives CDR1 TSWWSYY, CDR2 QGS. Here the CDR3 reads CALGERGKTDKLIF. The CDR3 bases are TGTGCTCTTGGGGAACGGGGAAAAACCGATAAACTCATCTTC.

On this clone itself: With only one base between it and a far larger clone, this is likely a read error. The chain has TRDV1 and TRDJ1; 7 bases map to TRDD3. The V gene's germline CDR1 is TSWWSYY and CDR2 QGS. The CDR3 consists of 22 residues. V lost 0 bases and J lost 3; bases outside the gene matches: 25. CDR3 coding DNA: TGTGCTCTTGGGGAACTACGACGCCGAACTCAGGGGATATCCCTTAGCCCCGATAAACTCATCTTT. Protein product: CALGELRRRTQGISLSPDKLIF.

This clone was detected a few times. Translating this DNA gives a protein that differs at residue 6 from the TCRdb one, which belongs to a much larger clone; a read error is likely, and the protein shown is this translation. The chain recombines TRDV1 with TRDJ1; D may correspond to TRDD2 or TRDD3 (6 bases each). CDR1 and CDR2 from the germline V gene are TSWWSYY and QGS. The CDR3 has 18 residues. Between the trimmed V and J ends, which lost 2 bases and 2 bases, there was a span of 21 bases. The CDR3, as DNA: TGTGCTCTTGGGGAAGGGACTTCCTCGATACGGGGTACCGATAAACTCATCTTT. It translates to CALGEGTSSIRGTDKLIF.

This clone has a handful of counts. A much larger clone sits a single nucleotide away, making a read error possible. The chain links TRDV1 to TRDJ1; D not certain. The CDR3 consists of 15 residues. The germline CDR1 and CDR2 sequences are TSWWSYY and QGS. With 0 bases removed from V and 10 bases from J, the gap between germline ends came to 18 bases. The CDR3 sequence: CALGELAPAEAGLIF. Here the CDR3 DNA reads TGTGCTCTTGGGGAACTTGCCCCCGCGGAGGCAGGACTCATCTTT.

Note on this clone: TCRdb records a much larger clone's protein for this DNA, with a difference at residue 12 that likely arises from a read error; the protein given is the translation of the DNA. V gene TRDV1 combines with J gene TRDJ1, with 8 bases fitting TRDD3. Germline CDR1 is TSWWSYY and CDR2 is QGS. The V segment lost 3 bases and the J segment 3 bases; nucleotides outside the gene matches: 18. The CDR3 has 19 amino acids. CDR3 sequence: CALGDMGAGGTENADKLIF. CDR3 nucleotide sequence: TGTGCTCTTGGGGATATGGGGGCTGGGGGAACCGAAAACGCCGATAAACTCATCTTT.

This clone was observed a handful of times. TCRdb's protein, taken from a much larger clone, differs from this DNA's translation at residue 12, likely owing to a read error; the protein displayed comes from the DNA. The chain joins TRDV1 to TRDJ1, with a weak D call TRDD3 (6 bases). The V and J ends lost 4 bases and 3 bases respectively, with 24 bases between them. This CDR3 is built from 18 residues. Germline V CDR1 and CDR2: TSWWSYY, QGS. CDR3 nucleotide sequence: TGTGCTCTTGGGGGCCAGCTGAGGCGACGGGGGAAACCCGATAAACTCATCTTT. It encodes CALGGQLRRRGKPDKLIF.

This clone was seen a few times. This sequence joins TRDV1 and TRDJ1; 8 positions match TRDD3. The length of the CDR3 is 22 residues. The ends lost 0 bases at V and 3 bases at J; junction bases unmatched: 24. In germline, CDR1 is TSWWSYY, CDR2 QGS. The CDR3 protein is CALGELQALPPYWGSPPDKLIF. The CDR3 coding sequence is TGTGCTCTTGGGGAACTCCAGGCCTTGCCCCCATACTGGGGGTCACCTCCCGATAAACTCATCTTT.

Comments on this clone: One base away lies a much larger clone, so this may be a sequencing read error. This sequence joins TRDV1 and TRDJ1, with D perhaps TRDD1 (5 bases). In germline, CDR1 is TSWWSYY, CDR2 QGS. The CDR3 is made up of 17 amino acids. With 1 base removed from V and 8 bases from J, the gap between germline ends came to 23 bases. The CDR3 here is CALGERFDLRAIVKLIF. The CDR3 region has the DNA TGTGCTCTTGGGGAACGTTTTGACCTGCGTGCTATAGTGAAACTCATCTTT.

This clone was counted at least ten times. A much larger clonotype is one base distant, so this may be a read error. In the same sample, other DNA sequences code for this CDR3. The chain uses TRDV1 and TRDJ1; D gene unclear. Deletions cut 0 bases from V and 0 bases from J, with 26 bases between. The CDR3 loop spans 21 amino acids. Germline V gives CDR1 TSWWSYY, CDR2 QGS. CDR3 loop: CALGELHSPVYRTGYTDKLIF. CDR3 DNA sequence: TGTGCTCTTGGGGAACTCCATTCACCTGTCTATCGTACGGGGTACACCGATAAACTCATCTTT.

This clone turned up a few times. V and J are TRDV1 and TRDJ1; D possibly corresponds to TRDD2 (5 bases). CDR3 length: 17 amino acids. The ends were cut back, 0 bases at V and 0 bases at J, with 14 bases in the middle. In germline, CDR1 is TSWWSYY, CDR2 QGS. This CDR3 reads CALGELGHSLYTDKLIF. In nucleotides, the CDR3 is TGTGCTCTTGGGGAACTCGGCCATTCCTTGTACACCGATAAACTCATCTTT.

In this sample, this clone is medium-sized. The chain couples TRDV1 to TRDJ1; TRDD3 agrees at 10 bases. The V gene end was trimmed by 2 bases and the J gene end by 3 bases; junction bases not matched to a gene: 12. This CDR3 has 18 amino acids. CDR1 is TSWWSYY and CDR2 is QGS in the germline V gene. This chain's CDR3 is CALGEKTLTGGFADKLIF. The CDR3 coding sequence is TGTGCTCTTGGGGAAAAGACCCTCACTGGGGGATTCGCCGATAAACTCATCTTT.

This clone occurred a few times. It may be a read error: a sequence one base away is much more abundant. The chain carries TRDV1 and TRDJ1; D is possibly TRDD2 (6 bases). This CDR3 region has 21 residues. Germline CDR1 reads TSWWSYY; CDR2 reads QGS. The CDR3 reads CALGELFPKTSSMGYTDKLTF. The CDR3 DNA sequence: TGTGCTCTTGGGGAACTCTTTCCTAAAACATCATCGATGGGGTACACCGATAAACTCACCTTT.